This is a list of T cell receptor beta chains from one sample in a study of beta chain features in type 1 diabetes. Profiled with immunoSEQ multiplex PCR; TCRdb holds only in-frame clones, not every one. The sample gives about 170,000 clones, roughly 8% of which show up once; approximately 0.54% is in the top ten. Sequenced input: central memory CD4+ T cells from blood. These receptors all come from a young man with type 1 diabetes. CDR3s include the opening cysteine and the closing phenylalanine or tryptophan. Each record gives: D gene, V gene, J gene, clone size, CDR3 DNA, CDR3 protein. A D gene is named only where the DNA matches it firmly. Some rows have no size entry. The others give once, few or many, or a class for an expanded clone.

d_call: TRBD1; v_call: TRBV19; j_call: TRBJ1-5; clone_size: NA; cdr3_nt: TGTGCCAGTAGTTCAACAACAGGGGGCCAGCCCCAGCATTTT; cdr3_aa: CASSSTTGGQPQHF
d_call: NA; v_call: TRBV9; j_call: TRBJ1-6; clone_size: NA; cdr3_nt: TGTGCCAGCAGCGTCTCCGCCACCAGTAATTCACCCCTCCACTTT; cdr3_aa: CASSVSATSNSPLHF
d_call: TRBD2; v_call: TRBV28; j_call: TRBJ2-7; clone_size: NA; cdr3_nt: TGTGCCAGCAGTTTGATCCGGGACACGGGGGGGGACGAGCAGTACTTC; cdr3_aa: CASSLIRDTGGDEQYF
d_call: TRBD1; v_call: TRBV29-1; j_call: TRBJ2-2; clone_size: few; cdr3_nt: TGCAGCGTTCGACAGGGAAAGGACACCGGGGAGCTGTTTTTT; cdr3_aa: CSVRQGKDTGELFF
d_call: NA; v_call: TRBV5-6; j_call: TRBJ2-2; clone_size: few; cdr3_nt: TGTGCCAGCAGCCCGACTAGTCGGCGGACCGGGGAGCTGTTTTTT; cdr3_aa: CASSPTSRRTGELFF
d_call: NA; v_call: TRBV28; j_call: TRBJ1-1; clone_size: NA; cdr3_nt: TGTGCCAGCAGTCTTCCTTTGACAGGGAACACTGAAGCTTTCTTT; cdr3_aa: CASSLPLTGNTEAFF
d_call: NA; v_call: TRBV29-1; j_call: TRBJ2-5; clone_size: NA; cdr3_nt: TGCAGCGTTGTTTTGGGAGGAGAGACCCAGTACTTC; cdr3_aa: CSVVLGGETQYF
d_call: TRBD1; v_call: TRBV4-3; j_call: TRBJ1-5; clone_size: NA; cdr3_nt: TGCGCCAGCAGCCAAGATTTATTTTCAGGGGGGCGCGGTCAGCCCCAGCATTTT; cdr3_aa: CASSQDLFSGGRGQPQHF
d_call: TRBD1; v_call: TRBV7-6; j_call: TRBJ2-1; clone_size: few; cdr3_nt: TGTGCCAGCAGCTTGTACCCCGGGACAGTCTCCTACAATGAGCAGTTCTTC; cdr3_aa: CASSLYPGTVSYNEQFF
d_call: NA; v_call: TRBV28; j_call: TRBJ1-1; clone_size: NA; cdr3_nt: TGTGCCAGCAGTTTTAACAGGGCGTCTTTCTTT; cdr3_aa: CASSFNRASFF
d_call: TRBD2; v_call: TRBV6-5; j_call: TRBJ2-7; clone_size: few; cdr3_nt: TGTGCCAGCAGCCCTCTAGCGGGGCTGTCCTACGAGCAGTACTTC; cdr3_aa: CASSPLAGLSYEQYF
d_call: TRBD1; v_call: TRBV28; j_call: TRBJ1-2; clone_size: NA; cdr3_nt: TGTGCCAGCACCCCTGGGACAGGGGGCATCGCCTATGGCTACACCTTC; cdr3_aa: CASTPGTGGIAYGYTF
d_call: NA; v_call: TRBV5-1; j_call: TRBJ2-5; clone_size: few; cdr3_nt: TGCGCCAGCAGCTTGGGGCCAGGGTCCCAAGAGACCCAGTACTTC; cdr3_aa: CASSLGPGSQETQYF
d_call: NA; v_call: TRBV6-1; j_call: TRBJ1-5; clone_size: NA; cdr3_nt: TGTGCCAGCAGTCAGATGGCAGGGAATCAGCCCCAGCATTTT; cdr3_aa: CASSQMAGNQPQHF
d_call: TRBD1; v_call: TRBV10-3; j_call: TRBJ1-1; clone_size: many; cdr3_nt: TGTGCCATCAATACAGGGGGCGTGAACACTGAAGCTTTCTTT; cdr3_aa: CAINTGGVNTEAFF
d_call: TRBD2; v_call: TRBV19; j_call: TRBJ2-1; clone_size: NA; cdr3_nt: TGTGCCAGTAGTAATCGGGCGGGAGATGAGCAGTTCTTC; cdr3_aa: CASSNRAGDEQFF
d_call: NA; v_call: TRBV29-1; j_call: TRBJ2-5; clone_size: NA; cdr3_nt: TGCAGCGTTGAAGAGCAACAGAGTTCGGAGACCCAGTACTTC; cdr3_aa: CSVEEQQSSETQYF
d_call: TRBD1; v_call: TRBV6-4; j_call: TRBJ1-2; clone_size: NA; cdr3_nt: TGTGCCAGCAGGGACAGGGACTCGGGCTACACCTTC; cdr3_aa: CASRDRDSGYTF